The 17 T cell receptor beta chains below come from one sample, sequenced in a study of molecular identifiers for immune sequencing clone quantification. TCRdb itself ran the PCR reads through MiXCR, one entry per CDR3 protein. The data contain some 590,000 distinct CDR3 sequences, 25% of them singletons. The sample taken for sequencing was naive CD8+ T cells from blood, with Jurkat cell RNA spiked in. Subset in this sample: FACS-sorted CD8+CD4-CCR7+CD45RA+ naive T cells. The source of these receptors is a human donor in good health. Some libraries in this study had Jurkat cell RNA spiked in.

This clonotype showed up just once. Its ends do not fully match the called genes, so a read error is possible. This rearrangement joins TRBV6-6 to TRBJ2-3; weak D call: TRBD1 (5 bases). This CDR3 has 15 amino acids. The V gene's germline CDR1 is MNHNY and CDR2 SVGAGI (reference sequence). The CDR3 bases are TGTACCAGCAGTTACGGTACAGGTAGCACAGATACGCAGTATTTT. Residues: CTSSYGTGSTDTQYF.

V usage is TRBV5-8 and J usage is TRBJ1-4, with TRBD1 matching 8 bases. This CDR3 has 13 residues. With 4 bases clipped from V and 10 bases from J, the junction kept 6 bases outside the gene matches. The germline V gene encodes CDR1 SGHTS and CDR2 YDEGEE. The CDR3 is CASSDGQGPKLFF. The CDR3 DNA is TGTGCCAGCAGCGACGGACAGGGCCCAAAACTGTTTTTT.

Remarks on this clonotype: A single base separates this from a much larger clone, so it may be a read error. The chain couples TRBV12-3 or TRBV12-4 to TRBJ2-3, with a possible D match to TRBD2 (5 bases). The CDR3 is 15 residues long. CDR3 amino acids: CASSHELLEFDMQYF. The DNA of the CDR3 is TGTGCCAGCAGCCACGAACTACTAGAGTTTGATATGCAGTATTTT.

Notes on this clonotype: A junction end diverges from the germline sequence, so it may reflect a read error. The chain combines TRBV30 with TRBJ1-1; 8 bases line up with TRBD1. The CDR3 sequence is 13 residues long. The germline V gene has CDR1 GTSNPN and CDR2 SVGIG (reference sequence). This CDR3 reads CAWSVGRGLEALF. The CDR3 nucleotides read TGTGCCTGGAGTGTGGGCAGGGGGCTTGAAGCTTTGTTT.

This clonotype appeared a single time. This may come from a read error, since a much larger clone is one base off. The V call is TRBV20-1, the J call TRBJ2-7; TRBD2 aligns across 10 bases. Unmatched junction bases numbered 5, after V lost 1 base and J lost 2 bases. The CDR3 totals 15 residues. Germline CDR1 and CDR2: DFQATT and SNEGSKA (reference sequence). This CDR3 is CSARGYTSGAYEQYF. The CDR3 DNA follows: TGCAGTGCTAGAGGTTATACTAGCGGGGCCTACGAGCAGTACTTC.

V gene TRBV20-1 combines with J gene TRBJ1-2; D is possibly TRBD1 (5 bases). From germline, CDR1 is DFQATT and CDR2 SNEGSKA (reference sequence). The CDR3 has 10 residues. The CDR3 coding sequence is TGCGGGGCCAGTTCCGGGGGCTACACCTTC. This translates into CGASSGGYTF.

A word on this clonotype: This CDR3 is missing its conserved last phenylalanine or tryptophan, likely due to a read error. V and J are TRBV7-9 and TRBJ2-5; no reliable D call. CDR3 length: 12 residues. Trimming removed 8 bases from V and 3 bases from J, with 10 bases in between. Germline V gene data show CDR1 as SEHNR and CDR2 as FQNEAQ (reference sequence). The CDR3 sequence: CASLGLEETQYI. The CDR3 nucleotides are TGTGCCAGCTTGGGTTTGGAAGAGACCCAGTACATC.

As to this clonotype: A read error may be the cause here, since a much bigger clone is one base away. The rearrangement joins TRBV12-3 or TRBV12-4 to TRBJ1-4; D possibly corresponds to TRBD1 (6 bases). CDR3 length: 14 amino acids. The CDR3: CAGSPDSLNEKLFF. In DNA form, the CDR3 reads TGTGCCGGCAGTCCGGACAGCCTTAATGAAAAACTGTTTTTT.

The chain joins TRBV7-9 to TRBJ2-2; unclear D gene. Germline V gene data show CDR1 as SEHNR and CDR2 as FQNEAQ (reference sequence). The CDR3 contains 15 residues. The V gene lost 3 bases and the J gene lost 5 bases, with 13 bases spanning the gap. The CDR3: CASSFSRVATGELFF. The CDR3 DNA sequence: TGTGCCAGCAGCTTCTCAAGGGTGGCAACCGGGGAGCTGTTTTTT.

This clonotype was seen just once. Just one base apart from a much larger clone, this may be a read error. The gene calls are TRBV5-1 and TRBJ2-7, with unresolved D. CDR3 length: 15 residues. Germline loops: CDR1 SGHRS, CDR2 YFSETQ. This CDR3 reads CASSLGAHTRYEQCF. In DNA, the CDR3 is TGCGCCAGCAGCTTAGGAGCACACACTCGCTACGAGCAGTGCTTC.

This clonotype was observed many times. V is TRBV4-1 and J is TRBJ2-7, with D tentatively TRBD1 or TRBD2 (8 bases each). The CDR3 length is 15 residues. The germline V and J ends were trimmed by 3 bases and 2 bases, with 14 bases remaining between them. CDR1 is MGHRA and CDR2 is YSYEKL in the germline V gene. CDR3 sequence: CASSHGQGLAYEQYF. Here the CDR3 DNA reads TGCGCCAGCAGCCACGGACAGGGACTAGCCTACGAGCAGTACTTC.

This clonotype was seen a few times. This sequence joins TRBV4-3 and TRBJ1-1, with D maybe TRBD1 (6 bases). V lost 0 bases and J 10 bases, leaving 21 bases between the germline ends. The CDR3 length is 16 residues. Germline V gene sequence: CDR1 LGHNA, CDR2 YSLEER. CDR3 region: CASSQDFSNRVEGAFF. CDR3 coding DNA: TGCGCCAGCAGCCAAGATTTCAGCAACAGGGTGGAAGGAGCTTTCTTT.

There are a few counts of this clonotype. The rearrangement joins TRBV6-5 to TRBJ2-7; TRBD2 aligns across 7 bases. This CDR3 spans 16 amino acids. Trimming removed 4 bases from V and 2 bases from J; junction bases left unmatched: 11. Germline V CDR1 and CDR2: MNHEY, SVGAGI. CDR3 nucleotide sequence: TGTGCCAGCAGTTTATCCCTAGCGGATCCTGCCTACGAGCAGTACTTC. Its protein product is CASSLSLADPAYEQYF.

Many counts were recorded for this clonotype. This chain connects TRBV27 to TRBJ2-5; 9 bases are a match to TRBD2. The V segment lost 4 bases and the J segment 4 bases; nucleotides outside the gene matches: 7. The CDR3 is 15 residues long. CDR1 is MNHEY and CDR2 is SMNVEV in the germline V gene (reference sequence). This chain's CDR3 is CASSSPGLAGETQYF. The CDR3 DNA follows: TGTGCCAGCAGTTCTCCGGGACTAGCCGGAGAGACCCAGTACTTC.

The chain uses TRBV20-1 and TRBJ1-2; 7 bases are a match to TRBD1. The CDR3 is made up of 15 amino acids. Per germline, CDR1 DFQATT and CDR2 SNEGSKA (reference sequence). The trim removed 0 bases at V and 3 bases at J, leaving 7 bases unmatched. The CDR3 DNA reads as TGCAGTGCTAGAGATGTGACAGGGAATGACTATGGCTACACCTTC. This sequence encodes CSARDVTGNDYGYTF.

There are many counts of this clonotype. The chain combines TRBV6-2 or TRBV6-3 with TRBJ1-1, with 8 bases that match TRBD1. Germline lookup yields CDR1 MNHEY and CDR2 SVGEGT. Trimming at V came to 9 bases and at J to 5 bases, leaving 2 bases not matched to a gene. This CDR3 has 11 residues. CDR3 loop: CASRQGTEAFF. For the CDR3, the DNA is TGTGCCAGTCGACAGGGGACTGAAGCTTTCTTT.

The table lists this clonotype with a few counts. CDR3 bases: TGCAGTGCTAGAGATCGGGTAGCGGGGGGCACCGGGGAGCTGTTTTTT. Translating it yields CSARDRVAGGTGELFF. The V and J genes are TRBV20-1 and TRBJ2-2; 10 bases map to TRBD2. CDR1 is DFQATT, CDR2 SNEGSKA, per germline (reference sequence). The CDR3 runs 16 residues. Trimming cost V 0 bases and J 4 bases; bases outside gene matches: 5.